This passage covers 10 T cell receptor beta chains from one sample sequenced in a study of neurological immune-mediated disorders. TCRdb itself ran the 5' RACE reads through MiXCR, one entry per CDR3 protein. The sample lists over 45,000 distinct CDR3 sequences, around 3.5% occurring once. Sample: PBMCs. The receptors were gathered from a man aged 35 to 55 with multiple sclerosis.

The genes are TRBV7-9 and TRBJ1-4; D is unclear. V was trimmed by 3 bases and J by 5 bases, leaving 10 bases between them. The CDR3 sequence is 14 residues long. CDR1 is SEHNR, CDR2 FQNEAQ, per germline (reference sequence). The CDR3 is CASSFSEINEKLFF. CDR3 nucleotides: TGTGCCAGCAGCTTTTCCGAAATAAATGAAAAACTGTTTTTT.

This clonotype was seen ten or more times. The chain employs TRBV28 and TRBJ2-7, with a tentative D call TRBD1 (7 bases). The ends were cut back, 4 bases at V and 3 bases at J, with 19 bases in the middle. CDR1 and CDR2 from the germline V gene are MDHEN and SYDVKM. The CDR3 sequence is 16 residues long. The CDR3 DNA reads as TGTGCCAGCAGTTCGACCGGTGGCGGGACAGACTACGAGCAGTACTTC. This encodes CASSSTGGGTDYEQYF.

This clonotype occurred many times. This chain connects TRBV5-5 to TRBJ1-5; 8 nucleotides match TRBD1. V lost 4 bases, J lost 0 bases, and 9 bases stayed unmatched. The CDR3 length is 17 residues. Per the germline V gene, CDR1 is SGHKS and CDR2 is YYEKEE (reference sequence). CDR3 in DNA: TGTGCCAGCAGCGGCGGGACAGGCTCCTATAGCAATCAGCCCCAGCATTTT. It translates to CASSGGTGSYSNQPQHF.

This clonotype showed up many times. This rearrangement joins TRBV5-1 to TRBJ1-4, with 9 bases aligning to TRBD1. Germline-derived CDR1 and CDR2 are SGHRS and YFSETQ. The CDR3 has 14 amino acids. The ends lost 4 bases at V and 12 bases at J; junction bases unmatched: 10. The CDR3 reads CASSQGQGLSELFF. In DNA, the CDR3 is TGCGCCAGCAGCCAGGGACAGGGCCTGTCGGAACTGTTTTTT.

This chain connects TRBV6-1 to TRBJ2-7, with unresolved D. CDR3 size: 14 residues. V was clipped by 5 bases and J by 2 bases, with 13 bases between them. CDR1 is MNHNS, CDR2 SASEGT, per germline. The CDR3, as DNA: TGTGCCAGCAGTTCCATATCTGGGCCCTACGAGCAGTACTTC. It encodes CASSSISGPYEQYF.

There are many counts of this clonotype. The CDR3 bases are TGTGCCAGCAGCAACAGGGGCCCGGAGGATACGCAGTATTTT. It is translated as CASSNRGPEDTQYF. The rearrangement links TRBV7-6 to TRBJ2-3; 7 bases fit TRBD1. The germline gives CDR1 SGHVS, CDR2 FNYEAQ. Trimming at V came to 5 bases and at J to 6 bases, leaving 8 bases not matched to a gene. The CDR3 consists of 14 residues.

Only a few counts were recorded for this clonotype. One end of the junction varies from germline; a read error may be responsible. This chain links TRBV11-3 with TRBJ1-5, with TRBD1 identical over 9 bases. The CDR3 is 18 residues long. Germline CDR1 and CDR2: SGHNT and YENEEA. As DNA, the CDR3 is TGTGCCAGCACCTCCCAAGACCGGGACAGGGAGAGCAATCAGCCCCAGAATTTT. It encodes CASTSQDRDRESNQPQNF.

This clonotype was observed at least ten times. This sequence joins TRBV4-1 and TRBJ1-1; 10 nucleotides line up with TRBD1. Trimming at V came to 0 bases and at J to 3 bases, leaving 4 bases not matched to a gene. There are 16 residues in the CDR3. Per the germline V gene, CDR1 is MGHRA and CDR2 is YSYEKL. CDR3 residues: CASSQEGTGADTEAFF. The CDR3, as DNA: TGCGCCAGCAGCCAAGAGGGGACAGGGGCGGACACTGAAGCTTTCTTT.

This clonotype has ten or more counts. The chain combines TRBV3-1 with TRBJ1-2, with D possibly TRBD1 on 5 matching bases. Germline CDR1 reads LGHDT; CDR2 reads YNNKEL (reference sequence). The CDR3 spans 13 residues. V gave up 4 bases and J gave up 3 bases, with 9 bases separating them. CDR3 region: CASSPRGHYGYTF. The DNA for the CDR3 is TGTGCCAGCAGCCCACGGGGCCACTATGGCTACACCTTC. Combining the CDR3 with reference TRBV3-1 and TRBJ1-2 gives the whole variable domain DTAVSQTPKYLVTQMGNDKSIKCEQNLGHDTMYWYKQDSKKFLKIMFSYNNKELIINETVPNRFSPKSPDKAHLNLHINSLELGDSAVYFCASSPRGHYGYTFGSGTRLTVV.

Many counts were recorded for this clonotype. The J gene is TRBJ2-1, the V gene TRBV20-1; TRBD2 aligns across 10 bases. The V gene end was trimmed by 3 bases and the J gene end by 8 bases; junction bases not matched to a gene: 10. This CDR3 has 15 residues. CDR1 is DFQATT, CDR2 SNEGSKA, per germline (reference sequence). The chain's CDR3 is CSASGASGGIYEQFF. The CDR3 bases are TGCAGTGCTAGTGGGGCTAGCGGGGGTATATATGAGCAGTTCTTC.